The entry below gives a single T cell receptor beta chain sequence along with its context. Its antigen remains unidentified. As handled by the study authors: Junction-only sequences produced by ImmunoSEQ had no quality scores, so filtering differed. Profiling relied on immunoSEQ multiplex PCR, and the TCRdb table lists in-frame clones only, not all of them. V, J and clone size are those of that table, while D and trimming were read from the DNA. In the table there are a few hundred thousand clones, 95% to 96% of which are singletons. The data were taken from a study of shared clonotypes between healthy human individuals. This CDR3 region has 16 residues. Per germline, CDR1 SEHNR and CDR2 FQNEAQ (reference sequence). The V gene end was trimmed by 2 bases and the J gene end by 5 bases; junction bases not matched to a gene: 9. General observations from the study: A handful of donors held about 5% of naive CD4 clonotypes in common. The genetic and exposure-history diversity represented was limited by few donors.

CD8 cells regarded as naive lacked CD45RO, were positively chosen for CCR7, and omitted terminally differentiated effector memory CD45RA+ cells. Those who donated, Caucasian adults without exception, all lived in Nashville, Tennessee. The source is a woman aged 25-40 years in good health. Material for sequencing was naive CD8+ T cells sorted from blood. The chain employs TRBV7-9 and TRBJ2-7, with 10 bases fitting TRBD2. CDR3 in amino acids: CASSLIGTSEWNEQYF. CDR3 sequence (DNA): TGTGCCAGCAGCTTAATCGGGACTAGCGAGTGGAACGAGCAGTACTTC.